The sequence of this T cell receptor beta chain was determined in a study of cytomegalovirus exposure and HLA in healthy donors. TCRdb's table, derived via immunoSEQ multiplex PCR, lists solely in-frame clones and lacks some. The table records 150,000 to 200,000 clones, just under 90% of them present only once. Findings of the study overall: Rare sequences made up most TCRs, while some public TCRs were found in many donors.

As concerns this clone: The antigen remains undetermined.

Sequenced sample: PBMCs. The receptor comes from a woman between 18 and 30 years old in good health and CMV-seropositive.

CDR3 amino acids: CASSESFPDNEQFF. CDR3 sequence (DNA): TGCGCCAGCAGTGAGTCTTTTCCAGACAATGAGCAGTTCTTC. The chain links TRBV10-1 to TRBJ2-1; the D is unclear. Germline assignment: CDR1 WNHNN and CDR2 SYGVQD (reference sequence). Trimming pared 0 bases from V and 5 bases from J, leaving 8 bases between. This CDR3 contains 14 residues.